This T cell receptor beta chain was profiled in a study of shared clonotypes between healthy human individuals. Study in general: A donor's plate count was three for CD4 naive and three for CD4 memory; CD8 naive had two and CD8 memory one.

As concerns this clone: Its target is not known.

Assay: immunoSEQ multiplex PCR; the TCRdb copy retains only in-frame clones and omits some. The table records roughly 2,000,000 clones, 80% to 95% of them present only once. Overall study findings and caveats: Richness estimates generally favored naive over memory subsets.

Naive CD8 populations comprised CD45RO-negative cells positively selected for CCR7, excluding terminally differentiated effector memory CD45RA+ cells. The CDR3 totals 14 residues. Trimming took 1 base from V and 7 from J, leaving 11 bases between them. The V gene's germline CDR1 is SEHNR and CDR2 FQNEAQ (reference sequence). The chain uses TRBV7-9 and TRBJ2-1, with a tentative D call TRBD2 (6 bases). The clonotype was recovered from a man between 18 and 29 years old in good health. Some clones in this sample may be carry-over from other donors' samples. Sequencing was performed on naive CD8+ T cells from PBMCs. The CDR3: CASSLVYGGNEQFF. DNA of the CDR3: TGTGCCAGCAGCTTAGTATATGGGGGGAATGAGCAGTTCTTC.